This TCR beta chain was retrieved from a study of long-term antiretroviral therapy in people with HIV. As regards this clone: The antigen is not known.

CDR1 is SGHNT and CDR2 is YENEEA in the germline V gene. The ends lost 5 bases at V and 0 bases at J; junction bases unmatched: 13. The CDR3 extends over 17 amino acids. Each specimen consisted of roughly 1-10 million cryopreserved PBMC prior to extraction of DNA. Study findings and constraints: When set beside controls, HIV repertoires had CDR3 length ranges that were narrower. Patients on ART gained diversity, which nonetheless stayed below transplant donor controls. Clonal populations expanded prior to ART predominated within the repertoire at all time points.

Survey level was the resolution at which the v3.0 immunoSEQ assay ran. TCRdb's copy holds only in-frame clones and misses some; the assay was immunoSEQ multiplex PCR. The data contain approximately 20,000 clones, around 79% of them singletons. The source is a woman between 40 and 55 years old with HIV. V and J are TRBV11-3 and TRBJ2-7; 7 bases agree with TRBD1. This material consisted of unsorted PBMCs, taken 4.1 years after starting antiretroviral therapy. The CDR3 region is CASSVYGTAKSSYEQYF. The CDR3 nucleotides read TGTGCCAGCAGCGTTTACGGGACAGCGAAATCCTCCTACGAGCAGTACTTC.